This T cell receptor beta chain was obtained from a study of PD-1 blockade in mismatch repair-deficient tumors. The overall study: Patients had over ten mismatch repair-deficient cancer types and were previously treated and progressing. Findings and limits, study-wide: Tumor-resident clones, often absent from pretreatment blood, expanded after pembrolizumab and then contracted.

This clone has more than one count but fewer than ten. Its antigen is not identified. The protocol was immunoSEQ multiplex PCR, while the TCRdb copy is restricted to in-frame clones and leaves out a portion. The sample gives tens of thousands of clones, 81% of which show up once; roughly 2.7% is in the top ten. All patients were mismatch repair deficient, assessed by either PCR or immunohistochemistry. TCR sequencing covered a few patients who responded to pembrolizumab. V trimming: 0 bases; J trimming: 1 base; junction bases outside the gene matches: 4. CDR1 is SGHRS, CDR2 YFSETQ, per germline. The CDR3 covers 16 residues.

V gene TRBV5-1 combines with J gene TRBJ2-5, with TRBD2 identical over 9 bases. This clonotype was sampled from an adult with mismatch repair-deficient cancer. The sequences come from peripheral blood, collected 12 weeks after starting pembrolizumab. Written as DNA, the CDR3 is TGCGCCAGCAGCTTGGGGCGACTAGCGGTCCAAGAGACCCAGTACTTC. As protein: CASSLGRLAVQETQYF.